The following is a TCR beta chain sequence with its context. Its antigen is unknown. Amplification by 5'RACE using constant-segment primers produced TCR alpha and TCR beta cDNA libraries that carried sample barcodes and UMIs. Via MiXCR, TCRdb re-called the 5' RACE reads, giving one row per CDR3 protein. This sample has 580,000 or so distinct CDR3 sequences, with roughly 17% found just once. V lost 1 base, J lost 0 bases, and 8 bases lay in between. The CDR3 has 15 amino acids. CDR1 and CDR2 (germline): KGHSH, LQKENI. The data stem from a study of T-cell memory formation after mild COVID-19. Study background: TCR clusters were mostly confined to one donor each. Study-level findings and limits: The study found contracting CD4+ clones mainly in CM and EM and contracting CD8+ clones in EMRA. Clones shrinking between day 15 and 85 showed a balanced CD4/CD8 split, and those that grew later tilted toward CD4+.

The sequenced material came from PBMCs or a T cell subset sorted from them (not recorded which). This clonotype originated in an adult woman who had mild COVID-19 (a few samples of this study predate the infection). Cell type and time point are not known. V and J are TRBV18 and TRBJ2-3; tentatively, D is TRBD2 (5 bases). CDR3 DNA sequence: TGTGCCAGCTCACCACAGAGCGGTAGCACAGATACGCAGTATTTT. Amino acid sequence: CASSPQSGSTDTQYF.